This T cell receptor beta chain was obtained from a study of cytomegalovirus exposure and HLA in healthy donors. Across the whole study: Within an early data release were about 90 million unique TCRs drawn from HLA-typed donors.

The CDR3 consists of 16 residues. V was clipped by 3 bases and J by 6 bases; unmatched bases: 9. The germline CDR1 and CDR2 sequences are SGHVS and FQNEAQ. Primers included in the PCR were 60 Vbeta and 13 Jbeta primers. Clones were sequenced by immunoSEQ multiplex PCR, and TCRdb holds only the in-frame ones, with some missing. This table has tens of thousands of clones, about 66% appearing once. Material: PBMCs. The chain couples TRBV7-8 to TRBJ1-4, with 8 bases fitting TRBD1. The source of this sequence is a man aged 50 or older in good health and CMV-seropositive. This CDR3 is CASSLGRQGRYEKLFF. The CDR3, as DNA: TGTGCCAGCAGCTTGGGCCGACAGGGGAGATATGAAAAACTGTTTTTT.